The TCR beta chain under discussion was sequenced for a study of T cell responses to AZD1222 COVID-19 vaccine. Only in-frame clones appear in the TCRdb table, and some are missing; sequencing was by immunoSEQ multiplex PCR. The sample has some 130,000 clones, roughly 88% seen once. The V gene's germline CDR1 is SQVTM and CDR2 ANQGSEA. Trimming took off 5 bases at V and 8 bases at J, with 15 bases between the two ends. This CDR3 spans 12 amino acids. The sequencing used peripheral blood, collected 28 days after the second AZD1222 dose. The rearrangement uses TRBV29-1 and TRBJ1-1; D is uncertain. This TCR derives from an adult who received the AZD1222 COVID-19 vaccine. The CDR3: CSVSTTAQEAFF. DNA of the CDR3: TGCAGCGTTTCTACGACCGCCCAGGAAGCTTTCTTT. The full variable domain, rest sourced from reference TRBV29-1 and TRBJ1-1, is SAVISQKPSRDICQRGTSLTIQCQVDSQVTMMFWYRQQPGQSLTLIATANQGSEATYESGFVIDKFPISRPNLTFSTLTVSNMSPEDSSIYLCSVSTTAQEAFFGQGTRLTVV.